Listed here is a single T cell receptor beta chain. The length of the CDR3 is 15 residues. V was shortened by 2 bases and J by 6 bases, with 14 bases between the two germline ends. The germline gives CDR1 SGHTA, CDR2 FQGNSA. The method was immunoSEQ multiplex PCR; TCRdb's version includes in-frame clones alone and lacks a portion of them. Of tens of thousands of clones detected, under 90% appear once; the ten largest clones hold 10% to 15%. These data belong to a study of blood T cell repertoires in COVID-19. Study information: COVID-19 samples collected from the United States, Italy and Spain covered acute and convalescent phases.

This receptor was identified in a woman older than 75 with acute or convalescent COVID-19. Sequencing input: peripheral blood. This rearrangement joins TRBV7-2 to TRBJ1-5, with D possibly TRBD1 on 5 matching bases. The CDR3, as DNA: TGTGCCAGCAGCTTATCAGGGTCCGGGGGTCAGCCCCAGCATTTT. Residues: CASSLSGSGGQPQHF.